The T cell receptor beta chain described here comes from a study of cytomegalovirus exposure and HLA in healthy donors. For the study at large: Some 80 million unique TCRs from HLA-typed donors were held in an early data release. Study-level results: Among TCR sequences, most were rare, though some public TCRs appeared in many donors.

The PCR was carried out with 60 Vbeta primers and 13 Jbeta primers. Data came from immunoSEQ multiplex PCR; TCRdb stores just in-frame clones and leaves some out. In the table there are fewer than 200,000 clones, roughly 12% of which are singletons. This clone was recorded a few times. The target antigen is unknown. Per the germline V gene, CDR1 is SEHNR and CDR2 is FQNEAQ (reference sequence). The CDR3 has 15 residues. V lost 6 bases and J lost 6, with 17 bases in between. Each donor was nominally healthy when sampled (though unrecorded immune exposures were likely). V gene TRBV7-9 combines with J gene TRBJ1-4, with D perhaps matching TRBD1 (5 bases). This TCR came from a man between 45 and 60 years old in good health and CMV-seropositive. The specimen was PBMCs. The CDR3 reads CASRKEGVLDEKLFF. The DNA of the CDR3 is TGTGCCAGCAGGAAAGAAGGGGTATTGGATGAAAAACTGTTTTTT.